This T cell receptor beta chain was documented in a study of post-analysis software for immune sequencing data. This clonotype was observed a handful of times. The germline V and J ends were trimmed by 1 base and 6 bases, with 17 bases remaining between them. This CDR3 spans 16 amino acids. Germline assignment: CDR1 LNHNV and CDR2 YYDKDF (reference sequence). Carried by the TCR beta cDNA libraries were unique molecular identifiers. TCRdb processed the PCR reads anew with MiXCR; each CDR3 protein has one entry. Of roughly 160,000 distinct CDR3 sequences detected, around 36% appear once; the ten largest clones hold under 30%.

The sample was blood, taken after autologous hematopoietic stem cell transplantation. This chain joins TRBV15 and TRBJ2-3; D is unresolved. This TCR derives from a girl aged 5-17 years with multiple sclerosis. The CDR3 reads CATSRAPGISLDTQYF. The CDR3 nucleotides read TGTGCCACCAGCAGAGCCCCCGGTATATCCCTCGATACGCAGTATTTT.